The clone carrying this TCR beta chain was seen a few times. Its matching antigen is unknown. These data come from a study of Graves' ophthalmopathy and Graves' hyperthyroidism. Regarding the study as a whole: Thyroid clonotypes that were expanded above 0.001 frequency mostly also appeared in blood.

Amplification of the TCR beta CDR3 regions used RNA transcripts (as template). After a first-round RT-PCR with HTBI primers, a second-round multiplex PCR was run. TCRdb itself ran the multiplex PCR reads through MiXCR, one entry per CDR3 protein. Of roughly 1.1 million distinct CDR3 sequences in the sample, about 36% were seen once. The V and J ends lost 0 bases and 1 base respectively, with 9 bases between them. The germline V gene has CDR1 ENHRY and CDR2 SYGVKD. The length of the CDR3 is 15 residues. The chain carries TRBV10-3 and TRBJ1-1; D unresolved. The origin of this receptor is an adult man with Graves' hyperthyroidism. The sample consisted of peripheral blood or thyroid tissue (not recorded which). The chain's CDR3 is CAISESGVGNTEAFF. The CDR3 DNA is TGTGCCATCAGTGAGTCTGGGGTGGGGAACACTGAAGCTTTCTTT.